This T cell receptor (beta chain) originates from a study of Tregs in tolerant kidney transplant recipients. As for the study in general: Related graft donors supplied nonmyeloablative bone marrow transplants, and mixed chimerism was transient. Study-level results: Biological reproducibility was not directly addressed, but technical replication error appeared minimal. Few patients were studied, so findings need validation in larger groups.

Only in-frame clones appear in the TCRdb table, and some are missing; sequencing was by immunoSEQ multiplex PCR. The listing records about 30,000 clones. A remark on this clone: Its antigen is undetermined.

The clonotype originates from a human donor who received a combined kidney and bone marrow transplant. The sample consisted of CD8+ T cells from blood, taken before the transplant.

CDR3 bases read: TGTGCCAGTAGTAGGGACAGGGAGGGCGTGGGAGAGACC. Translating it yields CASSRDREGVGET. The full CDR3 protein reads CASSRDREGVGETQYF. The genes are TRBV19 and TRBJ2-5, with 9 bases aligning to TRBD1. The CDR3 end falls 3 residues outside the read, so it is completed with the germline J gene. The ends lost 4 bases at V and 4 bases at J; junction bases unmatched: 10. There are 16 residues in the CDR3. CDR1 LNHDA and CDR2 SQIVND come from the germline V gene (reference sequence).